Listed here are 10 T cell receptor beta chains from one sample, sequenced in a study of multiple sclerosis patients with progressive multifocal leukoencephalopathy. The time point is: time of PML onset. Sequencing was performed with immunoSEQ multiplex PCR; in TCRdb, only in-frame clones are kept and a portion is missing. Counted here are 30,000 or so clones, approximately 89% occurring once; the ten biggest clones make up 12%. This specimen consisted of PBMCs, obtained from a patient treated with natalizumab. The receptors here all came from a woman under 40 with progressive multifocal leukoencephalopathy.

Only a few counts were recorded for this clone. This chain joins TRBV4-3 and TRBJ2-1; TRBD2 agrees at 8 bases. The CDR3 is 15 amino acids. CDR1 is LGHNA and CDR2 is YSLEER in the germline V gene. Unmatched junction bases numbered 2, after V lost 1 base and J lost 3 bases. CDR3 nucleotides: TGCGCCAGCAGCCAAGCCGCGGGGGGCTACAATGAGCAGTTCTTC. This translates into CASSQAAGGYNEQFF.

The chain uses TRBV4-2 and TRBJ2-3; the D call may be TRBD1 or TRBD2 (5 bases each). Germline V gene sequence: CDR1 LGHNA, CDR2 YNFKEQ. V was clipped by 0 bases and J by 1 base, with 23 bases between them. The CDR3 is 20 amino acids. CDR3 sequence (DNA): TGTGCCAGCAGCCAAGAAAATGGGGTGAGGAGCCGGGGACGCACAGATACGCAGTATTTT. Translated: CASSQENGVRSRGRTDTQYF.

The genes are TRBV19 and TRBJ1-5, with 10 bases lining up with TRBD1. V trimming: 5 bases; J trimming: 10 bases; junction bases outside the gene matches: 23. Germline V gives CDR1 LNHDA, CDR2 SQIVND (reference sequence). This CDR3 is built from 19 residues. CDR3 region: CASSVRPGQGFSSINPQHF. The CDR3 DNA reads TGTGCCAGTAGTGTCCGACCGGGACAGGGGTTCTCATCAATCAATCCCCAGCATTTT. Looking up the rest from reference TRBV19 and TRBJ1-5 gives the full variable domain: DGGITQSPKYLFRKEGQNVTLSCEQNLNHDAMYWYRQDPGQGLRLIYYSQIVNDFQKGDIAEGYSVSREKKESFPLTVTSAQKNPTAFYLCASSVRPGQGFSSINPQHFGDGTRLSIL.

The rearrangement links TRBV5-1 to TRBJ2-2; the D gene is possibly TRBD2 (6 bases). CDR3 size: 15 residues. Per the germline V gene, CDR1 is SGHRS and CDR2 is YFSETQ. The V end lost 4 bases, the J end lost 6 bases, and 16 bases lay between the germline ends. The CDR3 sequence is CASSQAGHPPGELFF. The CDR3 DNA is TGCGCCAGCAGCCAGGCGGGGCACCCGCCCGGGGAGCTGTTTTTT.

The genes are TRBV5-1 and TRBJ2-1, with TRBD2 identical over 10 bases. Germline lookup yields CDR1 SGHRS and CDR2 YFSETQ. This CDR3 spans 16 amino acids. The ends lost 0 bases at V and 9 bases at J; junction bases unmatched: 9. This CDR3 is CASSLGSSGRRGEQFF. DNA for the CDR3: TGCGCCAGCAGCTTGGGCTCTAGCGGGAGAAGGGGTGAGCAGTTCTTC.

This rearrangement joins TRBV11-2 to TRBJ1-2; D is unresolved. Trimming stripped 1 base from V and 1 base from J, with 19 bases between. From germline, CDR1 is SGHAT and CDR2 FQNNGV. This CDR3 spans 18 amino acids. CDR3 DNA: TGTGCCAGCAGCTTAGGTTTAGGCGCAGGACGAATTAACTATGGCTACACCTTC. It yields the protein CASSLGLGAGRINYGYTF. The variable domain in full, completed from reference TRBV11-2 and TRBJ1-2, reads EAGVAQSPRYKIIEKRQSVAFWCNPISGHATLYWYQQILGQGPKLLIQFQNNGVVDDSQLPKDRFSAERLKGVDSTLKIQPAKLEDSAVYLCASSLGLGAGRINYGYTFGSGTRLTVV.

This rearrangement joins TRBV6-1 to TRBJ2-1, with a possible D match to TRBD2 (6 bases). Germline CDR1 is MNHNS and CDR2 is SASEGT. CDR3 length: 14 amino acids. Trimming took off 3 bases at V and 7 bases at J, with 13 bases between the two ends. CDR3 coding DNA: TGTGCCAGCAGTGAGGGGGGATCTTTAAATGAGCAGTTCTTC. Translation gives CASSEGGSLNEQFF.

This clone was seen only once. The chain links TRBV7-2 to TRBJ1-2; 9 nucleotides line up with TRBD1. The J segment lost 4 bases and the V segment lost 3 bases, leaving 6 bases of the junction unmatched. The CDR3 runs to 15 residues. Germline-derived CDR1 and CDR2 are SGHTA and FQGNSA. In DNA, the CDR3 is TGTGCCAGCAGCTTGGGACCGGGACAGGGCTATGGCTACACCTTC. Residues: CASSLGPGQGYGYTF.

The chain carries TRBV28 and TRBJ1-5, with 7 bases aligning to TRBD1. This CDR3 spans 14 amino acids. Germline-derived CDR1 and CDR2 are MDHEN and SYDVKM. V trimming: 5 bases; J trimming: 16 bases; junction bases outside the gene matches: 17. The chain's CDR3 is CASSPTISLTGLHF. DNA for the CDR3: TGTGCCAGCAGTCCTACCATTTCCTTGACAGGGTTACATTTT.

The rearrangement links TRBV6-6 to TRBJ2-3, with 11 bases that match TRBD2. CDR1 and CDR2 (germline): MNHNY, SVGAGI (reference sequence). V trimming: 0 bases; J trimming: 6 bases; junction bases outside the gene matches: 5. This CDR3 contains 16 residues. CDR3 sequence: CASSYSLAGGQDTQYF. Here the CDR3 DNA reads TGTGCCAGCAGTTACTCTCTAGCGGGGGGCCAGGATACGCAGTATTTT.